This entry features one TCR beta chain sequence. The target antigen is unknown. The data are from a study of T cell responses to AZD1222 COVID-19 vaccine. Study information: Second-dose intervals of approximately 4 or approximately 12 weeks were pooled.

The study, taken as a whole, reports: Researchers report vaccine-associated CD4 TCRs spanning spike, with dominance at 160-218 and 743-854.

The germline V gene has CDR1 LGHDT and CDR2 YNNKEL (reference sequence). V dropped 1 base and J dropped 6 bases, with 7 bases sitting between them. The CDR3 totals 14 residues. The data were produced by immunoSEQ multiplex PCR, yet TCRdb's version contains in-frame clones alone and is incomplete. This table holds under 150,000 clones, nearly 95% found once. The starting material was peripheral blood, obtained on day 0 of AZD1222 vaccination. V gene TRBV3-1 (or the pseudogene TRBV3-2) combines with J gene TRBJ1-6; the D is unclear. This receptor was taken from an adult in good health. CDR3 sequence reads: CASSQGARNSPLHF. Here the CDR3 DNA reads TGTGCCAGCAGCCAAGGTGCACGTAATTCACCCCTCCACTTT.